A selection of T cell receptor beta chains follows, all from one sample in a study of response to subunit inactivated influenza vaccine. TCRdb independently ran MiXCR on the RT-PCR reads; one entry per CDR3 protein. The table shows roughly 500,000 distinct CDR3 sequences, with about 25% occurring only once. The sample was CD4+ T cells sorted from PBMCs, taken roughly 5 days after vaccination. These receptors came from a man aged 45-65 years who received an inactivated influenza vaccine. Both conserved end residues are trimmed from each CDR3. The D gene is left open where the match is weak. Some rows have no size entry. The others give once, few or many, or a class for an expanded clone.

d_gene	v_gene	abundance	j_gene	CDR3aa
TRBD2	TRBV6-2/TRBV6-3	once	TRBJ2-2	AGGGRNTGELF
TRBD2	TRBV29-1	-	TRBJ2-2	SVREGSWTGELF
-	TRBV12-3/TRBV12-4	few	TRBJ2-1	ASSFGGKDNEQF
-	TRBV7-2	few	TRBJ2-1	ASTPQQASYNEQF
TRBD2	TRBV12-3/TRBV12-4	-	TRBJ2-1	ASSFVAGEYNEQF
-	TRBV20-1	-	TRBJ1-4	SARRQRNEKLF
TRBD1	TRBV5-1	-	TRBJ2-1	ASSLSRGGAYNEQF
-	TRBV4-3	few	TRBJ2-2	ASSQVLIAGQATGELF
-	TRBV7-2	-	TRBJ2-3	ASSLGPRTGGGDTQY
-	TRBV9	few	TRBJ2-3	ASSVGLTTDTQY
-	TRBV20-1	-	TRBJ1-6	SARRPSVGSPLH
TRBD1	TRBV6-2/TRBV6-3	few	TRBJ1-2	ASTFSTGVRYGYT
-	TRBV6-2/TRBV6-3	few	TRBJ2-5	ASTPQGTQETQY
-	TRBV20-1	-	TRBJ2-4	SAGWAPKNIQY